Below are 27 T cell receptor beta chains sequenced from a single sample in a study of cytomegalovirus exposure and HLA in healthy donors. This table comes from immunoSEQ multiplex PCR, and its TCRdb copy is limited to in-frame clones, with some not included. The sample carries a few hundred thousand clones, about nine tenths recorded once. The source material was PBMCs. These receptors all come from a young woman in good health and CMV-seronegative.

This CDR3 is CASTSTGGGYGYTF. CDR3 bases: TGTGCCAGCACCTCGACAGGGGGCGGCTATGGCTACACCTTC. The rearrangement links TRBV28 to TRBJ1-2, with 10 nucleotides matching TRBD1. The CDR3 totals 14 residues. Germline CDR1 is MDHEN and CDR2 is SYDVKM. V gave up 7 bases and J gave up 4 bases; unmatched junction bases: 6.

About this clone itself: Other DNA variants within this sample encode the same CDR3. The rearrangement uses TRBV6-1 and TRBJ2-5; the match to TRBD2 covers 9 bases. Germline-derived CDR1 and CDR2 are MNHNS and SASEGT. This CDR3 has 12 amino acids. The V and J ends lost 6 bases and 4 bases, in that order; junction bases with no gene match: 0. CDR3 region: CASRLAGETQYF. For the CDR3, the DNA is TGTGCCAGCAGACTAGCGGGAGAGACCCAGTACTTC.

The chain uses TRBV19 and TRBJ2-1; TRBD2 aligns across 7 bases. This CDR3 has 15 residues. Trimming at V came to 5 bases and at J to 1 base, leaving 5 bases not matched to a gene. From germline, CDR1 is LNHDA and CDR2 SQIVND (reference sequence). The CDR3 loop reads CASSPTGGSYNEQFF. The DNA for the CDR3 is TGTGCCAGTAGTCCCACGGGGGGATCCTACAATGAGCAGTTCTTC.

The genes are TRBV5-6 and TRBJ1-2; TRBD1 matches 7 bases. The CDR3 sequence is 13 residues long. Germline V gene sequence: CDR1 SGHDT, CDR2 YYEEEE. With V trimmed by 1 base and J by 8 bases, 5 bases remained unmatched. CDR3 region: CASSLKGAKGYTF. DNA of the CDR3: TGTGCCAGCAGCTTGAAGGGGGCCAAAGGCTACACCTTC.

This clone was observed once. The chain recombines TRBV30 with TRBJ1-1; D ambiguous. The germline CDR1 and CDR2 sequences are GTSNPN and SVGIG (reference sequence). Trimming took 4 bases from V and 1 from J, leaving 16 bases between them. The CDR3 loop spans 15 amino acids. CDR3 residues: CAWNTGLEGNTEAFF. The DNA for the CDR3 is TGTGCCTGGAATACTGGGCTCGAAGGGAACACTGAAGCTTTCTTT.

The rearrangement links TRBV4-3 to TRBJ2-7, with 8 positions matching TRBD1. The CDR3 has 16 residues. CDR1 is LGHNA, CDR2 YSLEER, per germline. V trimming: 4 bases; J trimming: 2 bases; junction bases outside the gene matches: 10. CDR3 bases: TGCGCCAGCAGCCCCGGTGGGGCAGGGGGCGCCTACGAGCAGTACTTC. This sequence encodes CASSPGGAGGAYEQYF.

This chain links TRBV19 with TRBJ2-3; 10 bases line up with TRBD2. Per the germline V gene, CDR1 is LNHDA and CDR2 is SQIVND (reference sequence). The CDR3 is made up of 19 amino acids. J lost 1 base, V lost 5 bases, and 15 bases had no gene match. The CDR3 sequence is CASSPLAGEAVYGTDTQYF. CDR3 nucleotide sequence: TGTGCCAGTAGTCCCCTAGCGGGAGAGGCGGTGTATGGCACAGATACGCAGTATTTT.

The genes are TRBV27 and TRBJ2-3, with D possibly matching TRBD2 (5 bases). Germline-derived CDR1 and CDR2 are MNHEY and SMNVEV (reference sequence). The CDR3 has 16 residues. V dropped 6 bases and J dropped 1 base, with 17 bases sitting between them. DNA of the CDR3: TGTGCCAGCAGAAAAACAGCGGTTTACGGCACAGATACGCAGTATTTT. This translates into CASRKTAVYGTDTQYF.

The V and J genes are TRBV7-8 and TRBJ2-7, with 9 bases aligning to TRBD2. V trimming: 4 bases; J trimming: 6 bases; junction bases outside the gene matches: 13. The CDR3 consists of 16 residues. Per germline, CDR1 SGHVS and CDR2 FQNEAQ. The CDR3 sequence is CASSSVGTSIASEQYF. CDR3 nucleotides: TGTGCCAGCAGCTCCGTTGGGACTAGCATAGCAAGCGAGCAGTACTTC.

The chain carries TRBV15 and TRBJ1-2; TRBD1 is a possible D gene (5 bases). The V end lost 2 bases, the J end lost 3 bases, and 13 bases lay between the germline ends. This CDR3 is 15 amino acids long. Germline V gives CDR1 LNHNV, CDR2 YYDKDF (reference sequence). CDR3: CATSRLDSYDYGYTF. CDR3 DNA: TGTGCCACCAGCAGATTAGACAGTTATGACTATGGCTACACCTTC.

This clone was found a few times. Here the CDR3 DNA reads TGTGCCAGCCAATTGAGCAACATTCAGTACTTC. This sequence encodes CASQLSNIQYF. The chain is built from TRBV6-6 and TRBJ2-4; the D is unclear. V was clipped by 8 bases and J by 7 bases, with 9 bases between them. This CDR3 has 11 amino acids. Germline lookup yields CDR1 MNHNY and CDR2 SVGAGI (reference sequence).

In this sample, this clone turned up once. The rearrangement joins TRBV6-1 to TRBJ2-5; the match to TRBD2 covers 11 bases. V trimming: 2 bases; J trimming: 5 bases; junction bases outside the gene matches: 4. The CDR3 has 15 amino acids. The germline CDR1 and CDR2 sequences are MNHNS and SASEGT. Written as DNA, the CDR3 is TGTGCCAGCAGTGAACTAGCGGGAGGAGGGGAGACCCAGTACTTC. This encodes CASSELAGGGETQYF.

CDR3 coding DNA: TGTGCCACCTACTCTGGGGCCAACGTCCTGACTTTC. Translation gives CATYSGANVLTF. V gene TRBV7-3 combines with J gene TRBJ2-6; no firm D call. In germline, CDR1 is SGHTA, CDR2 FQGTGA. The CDR3 is 12 amino acids. V gave up 10 bases and J gave up 0 bases, with 4 bases separating them.

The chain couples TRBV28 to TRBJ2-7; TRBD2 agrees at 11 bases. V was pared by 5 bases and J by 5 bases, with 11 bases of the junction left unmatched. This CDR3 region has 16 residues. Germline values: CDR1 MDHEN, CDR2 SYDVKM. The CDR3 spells CASSELAGGFTDEQYF. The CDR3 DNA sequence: TGTGCCAGCAGTGAATTAGCGGGAGGGTTTACAGACGAGCAGTACTTC.

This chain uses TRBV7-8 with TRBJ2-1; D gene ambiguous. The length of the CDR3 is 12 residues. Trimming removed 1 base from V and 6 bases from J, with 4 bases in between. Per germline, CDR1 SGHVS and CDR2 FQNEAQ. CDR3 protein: CASSLDLNEQFF. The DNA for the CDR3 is TGTGCCAGCAGCTTAGATCTCAATGAGCAGTTCTTC.

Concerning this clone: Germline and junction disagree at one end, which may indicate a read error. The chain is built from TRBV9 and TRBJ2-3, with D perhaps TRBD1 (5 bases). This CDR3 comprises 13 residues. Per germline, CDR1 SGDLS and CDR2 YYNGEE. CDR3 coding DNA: TGTGCCAGCAGCGTATCTGATACAGGTACGCAGTATTTT. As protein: CASSVSDTGTQYF.

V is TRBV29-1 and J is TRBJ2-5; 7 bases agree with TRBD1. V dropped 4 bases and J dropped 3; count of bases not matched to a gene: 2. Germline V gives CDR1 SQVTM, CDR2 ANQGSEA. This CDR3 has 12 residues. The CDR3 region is CSVAQGKETQYF. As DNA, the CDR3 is TGCAGCGTTGCACAGGGGAAAGAGACCCAGTACTTC.

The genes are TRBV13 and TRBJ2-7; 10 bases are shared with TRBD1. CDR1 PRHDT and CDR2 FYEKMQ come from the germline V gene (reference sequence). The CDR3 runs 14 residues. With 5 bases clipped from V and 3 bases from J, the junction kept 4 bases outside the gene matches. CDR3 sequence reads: CASSPGTGVYEQYF. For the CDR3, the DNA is TGTGCCAGCAGCCCCGGGACAGGGGTCTACGAGCAGTACTTC.

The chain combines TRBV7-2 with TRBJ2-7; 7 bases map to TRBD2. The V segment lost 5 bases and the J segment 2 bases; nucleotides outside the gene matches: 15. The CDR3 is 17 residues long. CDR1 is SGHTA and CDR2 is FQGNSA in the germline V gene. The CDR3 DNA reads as TGTGCCAGCAGCCCTTGGCGCGGGGGAAAACCAACCTACGAGCAGTACTTC. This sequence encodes CASSPWRGGKPTYEQYF.

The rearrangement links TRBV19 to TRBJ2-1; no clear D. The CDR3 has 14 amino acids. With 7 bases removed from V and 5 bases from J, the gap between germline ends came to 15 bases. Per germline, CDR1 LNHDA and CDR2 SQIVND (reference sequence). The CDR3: CASTARISHNEQFF. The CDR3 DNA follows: TGTGCCAGTACAGCCAGGATATCCCACAATGAGCAGTTCTTC. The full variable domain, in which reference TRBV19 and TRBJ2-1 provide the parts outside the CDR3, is DGGITQSPKYLFRKEGQNVTLSCEQNLNHDAMYWYRQDPGQGLRLIYYSQIVNDFQKGDIAEGYSVSREKKESFPLTVTSAQKNPTAFYLCASTARISHNEQFFGPGTRLTVL.

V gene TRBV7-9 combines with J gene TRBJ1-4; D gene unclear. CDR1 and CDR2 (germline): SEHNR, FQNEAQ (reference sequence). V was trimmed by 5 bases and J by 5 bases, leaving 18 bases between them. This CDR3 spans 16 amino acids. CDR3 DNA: TGTGCCAGCAGCCCCGCCTCACCTCCACGGAATGAAAAACTGTTTTTT. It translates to CASSPASPPRNEKLFF.

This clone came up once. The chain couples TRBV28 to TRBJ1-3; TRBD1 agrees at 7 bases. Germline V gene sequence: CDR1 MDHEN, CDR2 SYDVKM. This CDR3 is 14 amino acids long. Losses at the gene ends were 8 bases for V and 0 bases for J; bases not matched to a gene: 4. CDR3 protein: CASLGGSSGNTIYF. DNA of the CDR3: TGTGCCAGCCTAGGGGGCAGCTCTGGAAACACCATATATTTT.

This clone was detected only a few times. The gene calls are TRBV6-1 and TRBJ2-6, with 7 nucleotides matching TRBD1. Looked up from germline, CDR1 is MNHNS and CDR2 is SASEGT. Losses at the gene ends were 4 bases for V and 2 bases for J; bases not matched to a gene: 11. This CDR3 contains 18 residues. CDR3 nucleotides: TGTGCCAGCAGTGCGCAACCGGGACAGCTCGCTGGGGCCAACGTCCTGACTTTC. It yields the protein CASSAQPGQLAGANVLTF.

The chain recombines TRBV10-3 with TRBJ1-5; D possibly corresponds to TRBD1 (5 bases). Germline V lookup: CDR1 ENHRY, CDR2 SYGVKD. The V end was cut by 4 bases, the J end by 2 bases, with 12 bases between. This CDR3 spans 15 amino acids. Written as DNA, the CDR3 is TGTGCCATCAGTGTGGGCAGGGAGGGCAATCAGCCCCAGCATTTT. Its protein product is CAISVGREGNQPQHF.

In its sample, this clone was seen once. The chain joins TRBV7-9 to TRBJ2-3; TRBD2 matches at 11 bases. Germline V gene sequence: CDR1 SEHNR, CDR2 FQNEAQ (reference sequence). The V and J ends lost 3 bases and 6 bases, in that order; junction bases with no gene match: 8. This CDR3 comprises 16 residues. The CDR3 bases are TGTGCCAGCAGCTTCCGGCTAGCGGGAGGTGAGGATACGCAGTATTTT. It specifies CASSFRLAGGEDTQYF.

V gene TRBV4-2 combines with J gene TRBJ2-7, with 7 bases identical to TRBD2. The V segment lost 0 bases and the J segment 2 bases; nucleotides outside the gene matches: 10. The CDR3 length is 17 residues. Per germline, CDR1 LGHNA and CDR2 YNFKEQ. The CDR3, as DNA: TGTGCCAGCAGCCAAGAACCCACGGCGGGAGTGCCCTACGAGCAGTACTTC. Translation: CASSQEPTAGVPYEQYF.

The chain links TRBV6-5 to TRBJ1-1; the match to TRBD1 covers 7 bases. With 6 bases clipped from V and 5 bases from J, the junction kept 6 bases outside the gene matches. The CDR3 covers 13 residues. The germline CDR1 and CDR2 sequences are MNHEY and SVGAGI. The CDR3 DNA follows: TGTGCCAGCAGCCGCCCAGGGGGGACTGAAGCTTTCTTT. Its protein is CASSRPGGTEAFF.